This T cell receptor (beta chain) originates from a study of blood T cells in healthy people across ages. Whole-study context: Capture via template switching afforded approximately one barcoded beta molecule per two T cells.

Sample-barcoded 5' priming and a J-beta primer mix drove a second PCR of roughly 6 to 12 cycles. Each cDNA was tagged by a template-switch adaptor containing 12 random nucleotides. TCRdb ran MiXCR on the 5' RACE reads and lists one entry per CDR3 protein. Of approximately 800,000 distinct CDR3 sequences listed, roughly 56% are singletons. Germline CDR1 and CDR2: SGHTA and FQGNSA. Trimming left V 4 bases short and J 1 base short, with 12 bases between. There are 15 residues in the CDR3. What was sequenced was blood. The rearrangement joins TRBV7-2 to TRBJ2-3, with a possible D match to TRBD1 (6 bases). The TCR comes from a man aged 40-49 years in good health. The CDR3 sequence is CASSSGTPGTDTQYF. The CDR3 nucleotides are TGTGCCAGCAGCTCCGGGACACCCGGCACAGATACGCAGTATTTT.